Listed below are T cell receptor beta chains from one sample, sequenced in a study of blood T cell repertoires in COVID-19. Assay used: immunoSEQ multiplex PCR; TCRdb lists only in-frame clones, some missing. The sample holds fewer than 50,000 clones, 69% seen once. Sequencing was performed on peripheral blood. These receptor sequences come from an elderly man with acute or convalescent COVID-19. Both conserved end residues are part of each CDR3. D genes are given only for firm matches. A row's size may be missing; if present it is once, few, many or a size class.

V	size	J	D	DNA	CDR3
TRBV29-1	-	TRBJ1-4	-	TGCAGCGTAGGGGAAGGTGAAAAACTGTTTTTT	CSVGEGEKLFF
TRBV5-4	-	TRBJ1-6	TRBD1	TGTGCCAGCAGCGACAGGGGGACGCATTCACCCCTCCACTTT	CASSDRGTHSPLHF
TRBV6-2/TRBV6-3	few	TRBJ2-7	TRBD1	TGTGCCAGCAGTTACCAGGGACAGGGACTCTACGAGCAGTACTTC	CASSYQGQGLYEQYF
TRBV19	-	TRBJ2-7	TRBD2	TGTGCCAGTAGTGTCAAACCTAGCGGGAGTGGATACGAGCAGTACTTC	CASSVKPSGSGYEQYF
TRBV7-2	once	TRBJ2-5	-	TGTGCCAGCAGCTTACAGGTTCCAGAGACCCAGTACTTC	CASSLQVPETQYF
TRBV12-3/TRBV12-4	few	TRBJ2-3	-	TGTGCCAGCAGTTTAGGGCCGGGGGATACGCAGTATTTT	CASSLGPGDTQYF
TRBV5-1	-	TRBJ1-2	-	TGCGCCAGCAGACTAGCTACGACAGTCTATGGCTACACCTTC	CASRLATTVYGYTF
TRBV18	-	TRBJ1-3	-	TGTGCCAGCTCCAGGGCCCCAAACCCTCTCTCTGGAAACACCATATATTTT	CASSRAPNPLSGNTIYF
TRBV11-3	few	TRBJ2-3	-	TGTGCCAGCAGCTTAGCCCGGCCAGGGGATACGCAGTATTTT	CASSLARPGDTQYF
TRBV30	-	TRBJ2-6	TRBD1	TGTGCCTGCTCGGACAGGAGAAATTCTGGGGCCAACGTCCTGACTTTC	CACSDRRNSGANVLTF
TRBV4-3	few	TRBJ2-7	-	TGCGCCAGCAGCCAAGAGTTTCAGGGAGAGCAGTACTTC	CASSQEFQGEQYF
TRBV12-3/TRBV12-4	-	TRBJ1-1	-	TGTGCCAGCAGACGAACAGGGAGTGAAGCTTTCTTT	CASRRTGSEAFF